A single sample gave rise to the 29 T cell receptor beta chains below, sequenced in a study of blood T cells in healthy people across ages (dated by TCRdb to 2014 to 2015). Library construction relied on 5' RACE. The reads were generated on an Illumina HiSeq 2500. The second PCR ran for roughly 7 to 12 cycles and used a J-beta primer mix along with a sample-barcoded 5' primer. TCRdb applied fastp at Q25 and MiXCR to the public reads, then kept only in-frame beta chains. Identical CDR3 protein sequences are pooled into one entry, listed with their most common genes and DNA. Within this sample are 1.5 million to 2 million distinct CDR3 sequences, with roughly 27% of them counted one time only. The leading ten clones occupy around 7.7% of the sample. The sequencing input was blood. The receptors shown here come from a woman in her 30s in good health.

The V call is TRBV7-9, the J call TRBJ2-1; possible D gene TRBD2, 7 bases. The CDR3 sequence is 16 residues long. V gave up 5 bases and J gave up 6 bases, with 20 bases separating them. Germline-derived CDR1 and CDR2 are SEHNR and FQNEAQ (reference sequence). As DNA, the CDR3 is TGTGCCAGCAGCCCTAGTGGTGCGGGGGCCTCCAATGAGCAGTTCTTC. Translating gives CASSPSGAGASNEQFF.

This clonotype was counted only a few times. The rearrangement joins TRBV19 to TRBJ2-3, with D perhaps TRBD1 (6 bases). The CDR3 runs to 14 residues. V was clipped by 6 bases and J by 2 bases, with 12 bases between them. Germline CDR1 LNHDA, CDR2 SQIVND (reference sequence). The CDR3 coding sequence is TGTGCCAGTAGGTTTCAGGGGTACACAGATACGCAGTATTTT. Protein: CASRFQGYTDTQYF.

The chain has TRBV20-1 and TRBJ2-5; TRBD2 agrees at 9 bases. V shed 0 bases and J 4 bases; nucleotides not matched to a gene: 9. Looked up from germline, CDR1 is DFQATT and CDR2 is SNEGSKA (reference sequence). This CDR3 is 16 amino acids long. The CDR3 protein is CSARDFSGRGGETQYF. Written as DNA, the CDR3 is TGCAGTGCTAGAGATTTTAGCGGGAGAGGGGGAGAGACCCAGTACTTC.

The chain couples TRBV7-2 to TRBJ2-3, with TRBD2 as a possible D gene (5 bases). V lost 3 bases and J lost 0, with 13 bases in between. Germline V lookup: CDR1 SGHTA, CDR2 FQGNSA. The CDR3 is 16 amino acids. CDR3: CASSLRAASSTDTQYF. CDR3 bases: TGTGCCAGCAGCTTGCGGGCCGCCTCTAGCACAGATACGCAGTATTTT. Based on the CDR3 plus reference TRBV7-2 and TRBJ2-3, the full variable domain is GAGVSQSPSNKVTEKGKDVELRCDPISGHTALYWYRQSLGQGLEFLIYFQGNSAPDKSGLPSDRFSAERTGGSVSTLTIQRTQQEDSAVYLCASSLRAASSTDTQYFGPGTRLTVL.

V and J are TRBV15 and TRBJ2-1, with 9 bases aligning to TRBD2. CDR1 is LNHNV, CDR2 YYDKDF, per germline (reference sequence). CDR3 length: 16 residues. V shed 0 bases, J shed 6 bases, and the junction held 6 bases outside the gene matches. The CDR3 here is CATSRDLAGGPNEQFF. In nucleotides, the CDR3 is TGTGCCACCAGCAGAGATCTCGCGGGAGGGCCCAATGAGCAGTTCTTC.

This clonotype has more than one count but fewer than ten. J is TRBJ2-7 and V is TRBV21-1; the table's TRBD1 call for D was not verified on the DNA. TRBV21-1 is a documented pseudogene. The CDR3 contains 17 residues. The CDR3 loop reads CASSQRGRTVWGDEQYF. As DNA, the CDR3 is TGTGCCAGCAGCCAAAGGGGGAGGACAGTTTGGGGGGACGAGCAGTACTTC.

This clonotype was seen a handful of times. A read error may explain this, as a much larger clone is one base away. The chain couples TRBV7-2 to TRBJ2-1, with D maybe TRBD2 (6 bases). The CDR3 is 16 residues long. Germline CDR1 SGHTA, CDR2 FQGNSA. The V end lost 2 bases, the J end lost 0 bases, and 11 bases lay between the germline ends. This CDR3 is CASSLSGLGSYNEQFF. The CDR3 coding sequence is TGTGCCAGCAGCTTAAGCGGGCTAGGCTCCTACAATGAGCAGTTCTTC.

This chain connects TRBV3-1 to TRBJ2-7; possible D gene TRBD2, 7 bases. Germline-derived CDR1 and CDR2 are LGHDT and YNNKEL (reference sequence). The CDR3 is 13 residues long. V dropped 3 bases and J dropped 5 bases, with 11 bases sitting between them. The DNA for the CDR3 is TGTGCCAGCAGCCATAGAGGGGGGGACGAGCAGTACTTC. Its protein product is CASSHRGGDEQYF.

This clonotype was found many times. This chain links TRBV9 with TRBJ2-6; D gene ambiguous. Trimming left V 2 bases short and J 0 bases short, with 9 bases between. Germline CDR1 is SGDLS and CDR2 is YYNGEE. The CDR3 is 16 residues long. The CDR3 protein is CASSVGYFSGANVLTF. Written as DNA, the CDR3 is TGTGCCAGCAGCGTCGGTTACTTCTCTGGGGCCAACGTCCTGACTTTC.

This clonotype has only a few counts. V is TRBV3-1 and J is TRBJ2-3, with no clear D. The germline V and J ends were trimmed by 1 base and 10 bases, with 15 bases remaining between them. The CDR3 has 14 amino acids. CDR1 is LGHDT and CDR2 is YNNKEL in the germline V gene (reference sequence). The CDR3 here is CASSQASVPAAQYF. The CDR3, as DNA: TGTGCCAGCAGCCAAGCCTCCGTCCCAGCAGCGCAGTATTTT.

This chain links TRBV5-1 with TRBJ1-2; 8 bases line up with TRBD1. The ends lost 4 bases at V and 3 bases at J; junction bases unmatched: 5. The CDR3 sequence is 14 residues long. From germline, CDR1 is SGHRS and CDR2 YFSETQ. CDR3 DNA: TGCGCCAGCAGCCAGAAGACAGGGGACTATGGCTACACCTTC. It specifies CASSQKTGDYGYTF.

This chain uses TRBV7-2 with TRBJ1-2; D is possibly TRBD1 (5 bases). This CDR3 region has 14 residues. Germline V gene data show CDR1 as SGHTA and CDR2 as FQGNSA. Trimming pared 1 base from V and 4 bases from J, leaving 10 bases between. This CDR3 reads CASSLEAGPYGYTF. The DNA of the CDR3 is TGTGCCAGCAGCTTAGAGGCAGGGCCCTATGGCTACACCTTC.

The CDR3 sequence is CASGGSGWRQYF. Written as DNA, the CDR3 is TGTGCCAGCGGGGGTTCGGGTTGGAGGCAGTACTTC. The chain carries TRBV14 and TRBJ2-7; D is tentatively TRBD1 or TRBD2 (5 bases each). The CDR3 has 12 residues. Trimming removed 8 bases at V and 9 bases at J, with 17 bases between. CDR1 and CDR2 (germline): SGHDN, FVKESK.

This clonotype was seen at least ten times. The chain joins TRBV29-1 to TRBJ2-1; tentatively, D is TRBD1 (6 bases). This CDR3 region has 13 residues. CDR1 and CDR2 from the germline V gene are SQVTM and ANQGSEA. The germline V and J ends were trimmed by 6 bases and 9 bases, with 18 bases remaining between them. The CDR3 reads CSVGQPLRGEQFF. CDR3 nucleotide sequence: TGCAGCGTAGGACAGCCCTTACGGGGTGAGCAGTTCTTC.

This clonotype was detected only a few times. This sequence joins TRBV6-1 and TRBJ2-3, with a possible D match to TRBD2 (6 bases). The CDR3 extends over 15 amino acids. V lost 7 bases to trimming and J lost 0 bases, with 14 bases between them. The germline V gene has CDR1 MNHNS and CDR2 SASEGT. The CDR3 bases are TGTGCCAGCACCAGCGAAGGACTAAGCACAGATACGCAGTATTTT. This sequence encodes CASTSEGLSTDTQYF.

The sample holds a few counts of this clonotype. V usage is TRBV4-1 and J usage is TRBJ1-4; TRBD1 matches 7 bases. J gave up 8 bases and V 3 bases, and 18 bases lay outside the gene matches. This CDR3 spans 18 amino acids. CDR1 MGHRA and CDR2 YSYEKL come from the germline V gene. CDR3 in amino acids: CASSHGRGTARDWEKLFF. The CDR3 nucleotides are TGCGCCAGCAGCCATGGACGCGGGACAGCTAGGGATTGGGAAAAACTGTTTTTT.

V and J are TRBV25-1 and TRBJ2-1; D not resolved. Trimming removed 2 bases at V and 5 bases at J, with 13 bases between. Germline loops: CDR1 MGHDK, CDR2 SYGVNS. The CDR3 is 15 residues long. The CDR3: CASSEVAYHNNEQFF. DNA of the CDR3: TGTGCCAGCAGTGAAGTGGCCTATCATAACAATGAGCAGTTCTTC.

The chain combines TRBV29-1 with TRBJ1-5; D unresolved. Deletions cut 4 bases from V and 4 bases from J, with 8 bases between. The CDR3 length is 12 residues. Germline CDR1 and CDR2: SQVTM and ANQGSEA. The CDR3 spells CSVAAANQPQHF. As DNA, the CDR3 is TGCAGCGTTGCGGCAGCGAATCAGCCCCAGCATTTT.

As concerns this clonotype: An end of the junction does not agree with germline; a read error may underlie this. The V call is TRBV6-6, the J call TRBJ1-5, with 7 bases aligning to TRBD1. This CDR3 has 15 residues. Germline loops: CDR1 MNHNY, CDR2 SVGAGI (reference sequence). The CDR3 is CASTQQGTGNQPQRF. As DNA, the CDR3 is TGTGCCAGCACCCAACAGGGGACGGGCAATCAGCCCCAGCGTTTT.

This clonotype was detected a few times. The V call is TRBV28, the J call TRBJ1-5; D remains ambiguous. Germline lookup yields CDR1 MDHEN and CDR2 SYDVKM. This CDR3 spans 14 amino acids. The germline V and J ends were trimmed by 3 bases and 11 bases, with 17 bases remaining between them. This CDR3 is CASSFLRPGSAQHF. CDR3 nucleotides: TGTGCCAGCAGTTTCCTCCGTCCAGGTTCGGCCCAGCATTTT.

The CDR3 is CASSPEGGGRPYEQYF. The CDR3 coding sequence is TGTGCCAGCAGCCCCGAAGGTGGGGGGCGGCCCTACGAACAGTACTTC. This chain connects TRBV28 to TRBJ2-4; perhaps D is TRBD1 or TRBD2 (6 bases each). This CDR3 is built from 16 residues. The germline V gene encodes CDR1 MDHEN and CDR2 SYDVKM. V was clipped by 6 bases and J by 13 bases, with 28 bases between them.

This chain links TRBV7-2 with TRBJ2-5; no clear D. Per germline, CDR1 SGHTA and CDR2 FQGNSA. Trimming cost V 2 bases and J 11 bases, with 15 bases left between them. This CDR3 comprises 13 residues. The CDR3 sequence is CASSLTPGSEQYF. The CDR3 nucleotides read TGTGCCAGCAGCTTAACCCCCGGCAGTGAGCAGTACTTC.

A few counts support this clonotype. The chain joins TRBV20-1 to TRBJ1-5; no reliable D call. This CDR3 comprises 13 residues. Per germline, CDR1 DFQATT and CDR2 SNEGSKA (reference sequence). Between the trimmed V and J ends, which lost 5 bases and 4 bases, there was a span of 12 bases. The CDR3 protein is CSALEGPNQPQHF. The DNA of the CDR3 is TGCAGTGCTCTGGAAGGGCCTAATCAGCCCCAGCATTTT.

This clonotype was detected many times. The chain uses TRBV5-1 and TRBJ2-7, with 11 positions matching TRBD2. The CDR3 consists of 15 residues. V lost 2 bases and J lost 4; bases outside the gene matches: 5. CDR1 is SGHRS and CDR2 is YFSETQ in the germline V gene. The CDR3 nucleotides are TGCGCCAGCAGCTTCGGTAGCGGGGGGGCTTACGAGCAGTACTTC. This translates into CASSFGSGGAYEQYF.

This clonotype is a singleton in its sample. V is TRBV10-2 and J is TRBJ2-1; possible D gene TRBD2, 5 bases. Per the germline V gene, CDR1 is WSHSY and CDR2 is SAAADI. V shed 3 bases and J shed 10 bases, with 13 bases lying between them. This CDR3 has 13 residues. The CDR3 DNA follows: TGCGCCAGCAGTGACGGGATGCTTTACGAGCAGTTCTTC. This gives the protein CASSDGMLYEQFF.

A note on this clonotype: Compared with germline, one end of the junction differs, possibly owing to a read error. The chain has TRBV12-3 or TRBV12-4 and TRBJ2-5; TRBD1 might be the D (6 bases). CDR3 length equals 15 residues. Here the CDR3 reads CTSSLGALVQETQYF. The CDR3 nucleotides read TGTACCAGCAGTTTGGGGGCTCTTGTCCAAGAGACCCAGTACTTC.

The gene calls are TRBV30 and TRBJ1-2; the D is unclear. V was pared by 2 bases and J by 3 bases, with 7 bases between. There are 12 residues in the CDR3. Looked up from germline, CDR1 is GTSNPN and CDR2 is SVGIG (reference sequence). Written as DNA, the CDR3 is TGTGCCTGGAGTCCGTCAGACTATGGCTACACCTTC. This encodes CAWSPSDYGYTF.

This clonotype has only a few counts. The V call is TRBV20-1, the J call TRBJ2-5, with TRBD2 matching over 7 bases. This CDR3 is built from 15 residues. V trimming: 3 bases; J trimming: 4 bases; junction bases outside the gene matches: 11. Germline V gene lookup returns CDR1 DFQATT and CDR2 SNEGSKA (reference sequence). The CDR3 is CSARVFGGEGETQYF. The CDR3 nucleotides read TGCAGTGCTAGGGTTTTCGGAGGGGAGGGAGAGACCCAGTACTTC.

This clonotype has just a few counts. This sequence joins TRBV12-3 or TRBV12-4 and TRBJ1-1; 11 positions match TRBD1. The CDR3 spans 16 residues. V dropped 3 bases and J dropped 1; count of bases not matched to a gene: 4. CDR3 residues: CASSFGQGAGNTEAFF. CDR3 DNA sequence: TGTGCCAGCAGTTTCGGACAGGGGGCAGGGAACACTGAAGCTTTCTTT.